The 23 T cell receptor beta chains presented below share a single source sample, sequenced in a study of shared clonotypes between healthy human individuals. Naive-designated CD8 cells lacked CD45RO, were positively enriched for CCR7, and omitted terminally differentiated effector memory CD45RA+ cells. The assay was immunoSEQ multiplex PCR, and TCRdb's table has in-frame clones only and misses some. The sample has more than 2 million clones; around 96% are singletons. Input material: naive CD8+ T cells sorted from blood. These receptors originate from a man aged 18 to 29 in good health.

V gene TRBV27 combines with J gene TRBJ1-4; TRBD1 is a possible D gene (5 bases). Germline V gives CDR1 MNHEY, CDR2 SMNVEV (reference sequence). V was trimmed by 2 bases and J by 8 bases, leaving 12 bases between them. The CDR3 is made up of 14 amino acids. CDR3 in DNA: TGTGCCAGCAGTTTAACTAGGGGCCTGGAAAAACTGTTTTTT. Residues: CASSLTRGLEKLFF.

The chain recombines TRBV15 with TRBJ2-1; possible D gene TRBD1, 6 bases. V lost 3 bases and J 3 bases, leaving 21 bases between the germline ends. Germline V gene data show CDR1 as LNHNV and CDR2 as YYDKDF (reference sequence). CDR3 length equals 18 residues. The CDR3 loop is CATSSSDTGISFYNEQFF. CDR3 in DNA: TGTGCCACCAGCAGTTCCGATACAGGGATAAGTTTCTACAATGAGCAGTTCTTC.

A note on this clone: Within the sample, other DNA sequences also encode this same CDR3. V and J are TRBV7-9 and TRBJ2-7; the D is unclear. The V and J ends lost 5 bases and 4 bases respectively, with 6 bases between them. The V gene's germline CDR1 is SEHNR and CDR2 FQNEAQ (reference sequence). The CDR3 is 11 residues long. CDR3 bases: TGTGCCAGCAGCCCATTATACGAGCAGTACTTC. As protein: CASSPLYEQYF.

This chain links TRBV4-3 with TRBJ2-7; a weak D match, TRBD1 (10 bases). The germline V and J ends were trimmed by 9 bases and 5 bases, with 29 bases remaining between them. The V gene's germline CDR1 is LGHNA and CDR2 YSLEER. The CDR3 extends over 17 amino acids. CDR3 region: CARFLTGGLVAGDEQYF. The CDR3 DNA reads as TGCGCCAGATTTTTGACAGGGGGCTTGGTAGCGGGGGACGAGCAGTACTTC.

The rearrangement uses TRBV27 and TRBJ2-1; 11 nucleotides match TRBD2. Germline loops: CDR1 MNHEY, CDR2 SMNVEV (reference sequence). Losses at the gene ends were 4 bases for V and 7 bases for J; bases not matched to a gene: 6. CDR3 length equals 15 residues. As DNA, the CDR3 is TGTGCCAGCAGTTCAACTAGCGGGGGTCAGAATGAGCAGTTCTTC. It yields the protein CASSSTSGGQNEQFF.

J is TRBJ2-7 and V is TRBV6-6; 7 nucleotides line up with TRBD1. After removal of 0 bases from V and 0 bases from J, the junction contained 2 bases not matched to a gene. The CDR3 length is 15 residues. The germline V gene has CDR1 MNHNY and CDR2 SVGAGI (reference sequence). The CDR3: CASSYSTGDSYEQYF. The CDR3 region has the DNA TGTGCCAGCAGTTACTCCACAGGGGACTCCTACGAGCAGTACTTC.

This chain uses TRBV30 with TRBJ1-2; the D is unclear. Germline V gene data show CDR1 as GTSNPN and CDR2 as SVGIG (reference sequence). Trimming stripped 2 bases from V and 8 bases from J, with 27 bases between. This CDR3 is 17 amino acids long. The CDR3 here is CAWSKSSFPTYNLGYTF. The CDR3 DNA sequence: TGTGCCTGGAGTAAGTCCTCCTTCCCCACTTATAATTTGGGCTACACCTTC. Combining the CDR3 with reference TRBV30 and TRBJ1-2 gives the whole variable domain SQTIHQWPATLVQPVGSPLSLECTVEGTSNPNLYWYRQAAGRGLQLLFYSVGIGQISSEVPQNLSASRPQDRQFILSSKKLLLSDSGFYLCAWSKSSFPTYNLGYTFGSGTRLTVV.

A remark on this clone: This same CDR3 is encoded by further DNA sequences in the sample. The chain carries TRBV11-2 and TRBJ2-7; D unclear. The CDR3 is 11 residues long. The ends were cut back, 0 bases at V and 7 bases at J, with 4 bases in the middle. Germline V gene sequence: CDR1 SGHAT, CDR2 FQNNGV. In DNA form, the CDR3 reads TGTGCCAGCAGCTTAGAGGCGGAGCAGTACTTC. This sequence encodes CASSLEAEQYF.

The CDR3 is CASSELAGEWVEQYF. The CDR3 DNA reads TGTGCCAGCAGTGAACTGGCAGGGGAGTGGGTCGAGCAGTACTTC. The gene calls are TRBV2 and TRBJ2-7, with a tentative D call TRBD1 (6 bases). V shed 2 bases and J shed 6 bases, with 17 bases lying between them. This CDR3 region has 15 residues. Germline V lookup: CDR1 SNHLY, CDR2 FYNNEI.

The rearrangement uses TRBV13 and TRBJ2-2; 15 bases align to TRBD2. Germline-derived CDR1 and CDR2 are PRHDT and FYEKMQ (reference sequence). The V gene end was trimmed by 4 bases and the J gene end by 7 bases; junction bases not matched to a gene: 10. The CDR3 sequence is 18 residues long. CDR3 loop: CASSSGLAGGPEDGELFF. DNA of the CDR3: TGTGCCAGCAGCTCCGGACTAGCGGGAGGGCCTGAGGACGGGGAGCTGTTTTTT.

This chain uses TRBV10-3 with TRBJ1-6, with D possibly matching TRBD1 (6 bases). From germline, CDR1 is ENHRY and CDR2 SYGVKD. There are 14 residues in the CDR3. Trimming removed 3 bases from V and 10 bases from J, with 13 bases in between. CDR3 protein: CAISDSGGGSPLHF. The CDR3 coding sequence is TGTGCCATCAGTGATTCGGGGGGCGGATCACCCCTCCACTTT.

Turning to this clone: One end of the junction fails to match germline, which may point to a read error. The J gene is TRBJ1-2, the V gene TRBV7-2; perhaps TRBD1 as D (5 bases). The CDR3 has 17 residues. Per the germline V gene, CDR1 is SGHTA and CDR2 is FQGNSA. The CDR3 here is CAGSLVDRPTFFYGYTF. In DNA form, the CDR3 reads TGTGCCGGCAGCTTAGTCGACAGACCGACCTTCTTCTATGGCTACACCTTC.

J is TRBJ1-1 and V is TRBV7-8, with D unresolved. V lost 0 bases and J lost 5, with 13 bases in between. The germline gives CDR1 SGHVS, CDR2 FQNEAQ. The length of the CDR3 is 15 residues. CDR3 region: CASSLAIEGRTEAFF. The CDR3 nucleotides read TGTGCCAGCAGCTTAGCGATCGAGGGTAGAACTGAAGCTTTCTTT.

This chain links TRBV9 with TRBJ2-7; D not certain. Looked up from germline, CDR1 is SGDLS and CDR2 is YYNGEE. This CDR3 region has 12 residues. Trimming shortened V by 4 bases and J by 5 bases, and 10 bases separated the two germline ends. CDR3: CASSHRSDEQYF. The CDR3 nucleotides read TGTGCCAGCAGCCATCGTTCGGACGAGCAGTACTTC. Filled out from reference TRBV9 and TRBJ2-7, the complete variable domain reads DSGVTQTPKHLITATGQRVTLRCSPRSGDLSVYWYQQSLDQGLQFLIQYYNGEERAKGNILERFSAQQFPDLHSELNLSSLELGDSALYFCASSHRSDEQYFGPGTRLTVT.

This chain joins TRBV27 and TRBJ2-3; D call uncertain. The V gene lost 2 bases and the J gene lost 2 bases, with 11 bases spanning the gap. This CDR3 has 15 residues. The germline V gene has CDR1 MNHEY and CDR2 SMNVEV (reference sequence). CDR3: CASSLGADLTDTQYF. The CDR3 region has the DNA TGTGCCAGCAGTTTAGGAGCAGATCTCACAGATACGCAGTATTTT.

This clone was counted a single time. V is TRBV9 and J is TRBJ2-1, with 8 positions matching TRBD2. The CDR3 consists of 15 residues. In germline, CDR1 is SGDLS, CDR2 YYNGEE. Losses at the gene ends were 0 bases for V and 5 bases for J; bases not matched to a gene: 4. CDR3 nucleotides: TGTGCCAGCAGCGTAGCGGGAGGGCCAAACAATGAGCAGTTCTTC. It yields the protein CASSVAGGPNNEQFF.

V gene TRBV6-1 combines with J gene TRBJ2-1; D not certain. This CDR3 is built from 12 residues. Germline-derived CDR1 and CDR2 are MNHNS and SASEGT. V lost 2 bases and J lost 6, with 5 bases in between. CDR3 in amino acids: CASSEQVNEQFF. The CDR3 region has the DNA TGTGCCAGCAGTGAACAGGTCAATGAGCAGTTCTTC.

To note about this clone: At one end the junction does not follow the germline gene, possibly because of a read error. This chain uses TRBV7-9 with TRBJ2-1; maybe TRBD1 (6 bases). CDR1 SEHNR and CDR2 FQNEAQ come from the germline V gene (reference sequence). This CDR3 has 12 residues. CDR3 sequence: CASSLLRDMGLF. In nucleotides, the CDR3 is TGTGCCAGCAGCTTACTTCGGGACATGGGCCTCTTC.

The V and J genes are TRBV5-3 and TRBJ1-2; 12 bases map to TRBD1. Being an ORF, TRBV5-3 has a function that is uncertain. The CDR3 totals 17 residues. Trimming at V came to 1 base and at J to 2 bases, leaving 6 bases not matched to a gene. The CDR3: CARSLRDRGQINYGYTF. The CDR3 nucleotides are TGTGCCAGAAGCTTGAGGGACAGGGGGCAAATAAACTATGGCTACACCTTC.

The chain carries TRBV6-6 and TRBJ2-7, with D perhaps TRBD1 (6 bases). V was shortened by 0 bases and J by 3 bases, with 15 bases between the two germline ends. The CDR3 loop spans 16 amino acids. Germline lookup yields CDR1 MNHNY and CDR2 SVGAGI (reference sequence). The CDR3 here is CASSYSGADLSYEQYF. CDR3 coding DNA: TGTGCCAGCAGTTACTCGGGGGCGGACTTAAGCTACGAGCAGTACTTC.

The J gene is TRBJ2-3, the V gene TRBV6-6; D gene unclear. Germline V gene sequence: CDR1 MNHNY, CDR2 SVGAGI (reference sequence). The CDR3 sequence is 12 residues long. Deletions cut 2 bases from V and 6 bases from J, with 6 bases between. The CDR3 protein is CASSYDVDTQYF. The CDR3, as DNA: TGTGCCAGCAGTTACGACGTGGATACGCAGTATTTT.

This clone was picked up one time. The chain is built from TRBV5-1 and TRBJ2-1; a possible D gene is TRBD2 (5 bases). Between the trimmed V and J ends, which lost 4 bases and 9 bases, there was a span of 14 bases. Per the germline V gene, CDR1 is SGHRS and CDR2 is YFSETQ. The CDR3 is 13 residues long. This CDR3 is CASSLNGGREQFF. The CDR3 coding sequence is TGCGCCAGCAGCCTAAACGGCGGGCGTGAGCAGTTCTTC.

CDR3 bases: TGCAGCGTTGAATATTTAGCAGCCTACAATGAGCAGTTCTTC. This sequence encodes CSVEYLAAYNEQFF. The chain has TRBV29-1 and TRBJ2-1; D remains ambiguous. The V and J ends lost 2 bases and 2 bases respectively, with 10 bases between them. CDR3 length: 14 residues. The germline V gene encodes CDR1 SQVTM and CDR2 ANQGSEA.